These T cell receptor beta chains were read from a single sample in a study of radiation and T cells in renal cell carcinoma. The data were produced by immunoSEQ multiplex PCR, yet TCRdb's version contains in-frame clones alone and is incomplete. Of approximately 170,000 clones in the sample, 88% were seen once. This sample comprised blood, obtained from a patient whose treatment included radiotherapy and nephrectomy. All receptors derive from a woman aged 45-65 years with renal cell carcinoma. The CDR3 runs from the conserved cysteine through the conserved F or W. The D gene is left open where the match is weak. The size field is filled for only some rows; it gives once, few, many or a size class.

CASSITRLGSYSNQPQHF | TGTGCCAGTAGTATAACGCGTTTAGGTTCGTATAGCAATCAGCCCCAGCATTTT | - | once | 18 | TRBJ1-5 | TRBV19
CATSRVTGSLSNSPLHF | TGTGCCACCAGCAGAGTCACAGGGAGTCTTAGTAATTCACCCCTCCACTTT | - | - | 17 | TRBJ1-6 | TRBV15
CASSRTAASNYGYTF | TGTGCCAGCTCACGAACGGCAGCTTCTAACTATGGCTACACCTTC | - | - | 15 | TRBJ1-2 | TRBV18
CASSLNRAHNEKLFF | TGTGCCAGCAGCTTAAACAGGGCCCATAATGAAAAACTGTTTTTT | - | - | 15 | TRBJ1-4 | TRBV7-9
CASIFGRDTEAFF | TGTGCCAGCATCTTTGGCAGGGACACTGAAGCTTTCTTT | - | - | 13 | TRBJ1-1 | TRBV2
CASSPIPGQNYGYTF | TGTGCCAGCTCACCAATACCGGGACAGAACTATGGCTACACCTTC | TRBD1 | - | 15 | TRBJ1-2 | TRBV18
CASSLGLAGGLNEQFF | TGTGCCAGCAGTCTGGGACTAGCGGGGGGCCTCAATGAGCAGTTCTTC | TRBD2 | - | 16 | TRBJ2-1 | TRBV2
CASSPQVGDNEKLFF | TGCGCCAGCAGCCCCCAAGTGGGGGATAATGAAAAACTGTTTTTT | - | - | 15 | TRBJ1-4 | TRBV5-1
CASSMTGGNTEAFF | TGTGCCAGCAGCATGACAGGGGGGAACACTGAAGCTTTCTTT | TRBD1 | few | 14 | TRBJ1-1 | TRBV7-9
CASTRGSANTGELFF | TGTGCCAGCACCCGAGGGTCAGCTAACACCGGGGAGCTGTTTTTT | - | - | 15 | TRBJ2-2 | TRBV11-1
CASGTVGNQPQHF | TGTGCCAGCGGGACAGTGGGAAATCAGCCCCAGCATTTT | TRBD1 | - | 13 | TRBJ1-5 | TRBV9
CASSPRYNPYEQYF | TGTGCCAGCTCACCAAGGTACAACCCCTACGAGCAGTACTTC | - | - | 14 | TRBJ2-7 | TRBV18
CASRIRTGETFF | TGTGCCAGTAGAATCAGGACTGGGGAAACTTTCTTT | - | - | 12 | TRBJ1-1 | TRBV19
CASSIGQNNEQFF | TGTGCCAGCAGCATCGGCCAGAACAATGAGCAGTTCTTC | - | - | 13 | TRBJ2-1 | TRBV11-1
CASSPTRRAGAAGGNTIYF | TGTGCCAGCAGCCCAACTAGGCGGGCGGGGGCTGCGGGCGGAAACACCATATATTTT | - | - | 19 | TRBJ1-3 | TRBV7-9
CATSRKIIGGYGTDTQYF | TGTGCCACCAGCAGAAAGATTATAGGGGGTTACGGCACAGATACGCAGTATTTT | - | - | 18 | TRBJ2-3 | TRBV15
CASSTRAGGPYEQYF | TGCGCCAGCAGCACCCGCGCGGGGGGGCCGTACGAGCAGTACTTC | TRBD2 | - | 15 | TRBJ2-7 | TRBV5-1
CASSEYYNEQFF | TGTGCCAGCAGCGAATACTACAATGAGCAGTTCTTC | - | - | 12 | TRBJ2-1 | TRBV11-2
CASSFGGSDSGNTIYF | TGCGCCAGCAGCTTCGGGGGCTCGGACTCTGGAAACACCATATATTTT | - | - | 16 | TRBJ1-3 | TRBV5-1
CASGINQPQHF | TGTGCCAGCGGAATCAATCAGCCCCAGCATTTT | - | few | 11 | TRBJ1-5 | TRBV6-1
CASSAGTGGGRETQYF | TGTGCCAGCAGTGCCGGGACAGGAGGTGGCCGGGAGACCCAGTACTTC | TRBD1 | - | 16 | TRBJ2-5 | TRBV6-1
CASSLGNRDNYGYTF | TGCGCCAGCAGCTTGGGAAACAGGGATAACTATGGCTACACCTTC | - | - | 15 | TRBJ1-2 | TRBV5-1
CASYRMNSGDGGDTQYF | TGCGCCAGCTACCGTATGAATAGCGGGGATGGGGGAGATACGCAGTATTTT | TRBD2 | - | 17 | TRBJ2-3 | TRBV5-1
CASSLVGGSNQPQHF | TGTGCCAGCAGCTTAGTGGGTGGATCGAATCAGCCCCAGCATTTT | - | - | 15 | TRBJ1-5 | TRBV7-2
CASTLLQGAYGYTF | TGTGCCAGCACCCTCTTACAGGGAGCCTATGGCTACACCTTC | - | - | 14 | TRBJ1-2 | TRBV2
CASSATRVKSEKLFF | TGTGCCAGCAGTGCGACAAGGGTTAAGAGTGAAAAACTGTTTTTT | - | - | 15 | TRBJ1-4 | TRBV2